These 16 T cell receptor beta chains came from one sample sequenced in a study of blood T cell repertoires in COVID-19 (TCRdb year 2020). The protocol used for the library was the immunoSEQ multiplex PCR assay. Sourced from immuneACCESS, this table was stored by TCRdb with only in-frame sequences that have V and J called. A share of the clones is absent; for the studies checked, an unresolved V gene accounts for under half, and the remainder has no known explanation. The sample contains about 69,000 clones, 75% to 80% of them found a single time. Around 47% of the sample is in the top ten clones. The sample comprised peripheral blood. The receptors derive from a human donor in a cohort sampled during active COVID-19.

The CDR3 sequence is CASSVRDRGPGANVLTF. Here the CDR3 DNA reads TGTGCCAGTAGTGTCCGGGACAGGGGACCTGGGGCCAACGTCCTGACTTTC. The chain carries TRBV19 and TRBJ2-6, with 10 bases fitting TRBD1. The CDR3 runs to 17 residues. V lost 5 bases and J lost 2; bases outside the gene matches: 6. Germline-derived CDR1 and CDR2 are LNHDA and SQIVND (reference sequence).

This chain joins TRBV28 and TRBJ1-3; D perhaps matches TRBD1 (5 bases). Germline V gene data show CDR1 as MDHEN and CDR2 as SYDVKM. The germline V and J ends were trimmed by 7 bases and 0 bases, with 16 bases remaining between them. The CDR3 length is 16 residues. CDR3 amino acids: CASTLGAPSSGNTIYF. The CDR3, as DNA: TGTGCCAGCACCCTTGGGGCACCGAGCTCTGGAAACACCATATATTTT.

The gene calls are TRBV28 and TRBJ2-5; no clear D gene. The germline V gene has CDR1 MDHEN and CDR2 SYDVKM. With 10 bases removed from V and 2 bases from J, the gap between germline ends came to 14 bases. This CDR3 spans 13 amino acids. CDR3 region: CATRHYMQETQYF. CDR3 bases: TGTGCCACACGCCACTACATGCAAGAGACCCAGTACTTC.

This chain uses TRBV11-2 with TRBJ1-3, with a possible D match to TRBD1 (6 bases). CDR3 size: 16 residues. The V gene's germline CDR1 is SGHAT and CDR2 FQNNGV. V gave up 1 base and J gave up 0 bases, with 10 bases separating them. For the CDR3, the DNA is TGTGCCAGCAGCTTAGGACAGGAGAGCTCTGGAAACACCATATATTTT. This encodes CASSLGQESSGNTIYF.

The CDR3 coding sequence is TGTGCCACCAGTGATTTGGGACTAGCGGACCAAGAGACCCAGTACTTC. It translates to CATSDLGLADQETQYF. J is TRBJ2-5 and V is TRBV24-1; TRBD2 matches at 10 bases. In germline, CDR1 is KGHDR, CDR2 SFDVKD. V lost 0 bases and J lost 0; bases outside the gene matches: 0. The CDR3 has 16 amino acids.

The chain combines TRBV10-1 with TRBJ2-1, with TRBD2 matching 11 bases. V was pared by 6 bases and J by 6 bases, with 7 bases of the junction left unmatched. From germline, CDR1 is WNHNN and CDR2 SYGVQD (reference sequence). The CDR3 is 15 amino acids. CDR3 sequence reads: CASSSGTSGFNEQFF. For the CDR3, the DNA is TGCGCCAGCAGCTCCGGGACTAGCGGCTTCAATGAGCAGTTCTTC.

The chain carries TRBV5-6 and TRBJ2-3; 15 nucleotides match TRBD2. After removal of 0 bases from V and 5 bases from J, the junction contained 7 bases not matched to a gene. The CDR3 extends over 18 amino acids. Germline CDR1 is SGHDT and CDR2 is YYEEEE. In DNA form, the CDR3 reads TGTGCCAGCAGCTTGGACGGGACTAGCGGGAGGAGGGGAGATACGCAGTATTTT. Encoded protein: CASSLDGTSGRRGDTQYF.

This clone was observed a few times. The chain couples TRBV7-2 to TRBJ1-6; no clear D. The CDR3 covers 13 residues. CDR1 and CDR2 (germline): SGHTA, FQGNSA. V gave up 4 bases and J gave up 7 bases, with 8 bases separating them. This CDR3 is CASSSTTNSPLHF. In DNA form, the CDR3 reads TGTGCCAGCAGCTCCACCACAAATTCACCCCTCCACTTT.

The V gene is TRBV12-3 or TRBV12-4, the J gene TRBJ1-1; D remains unclear. CDR3 length: 12 residues. Trimming pared 2 bases from V and 4 bases from J, leaving 5 bases between. CDR3 in amino acids: CASSLWSTEAFF. The DNA for the CDR3 is TGTGCCAGCAGTTTATGGAGCACTGAAGCTTTCTTT.

This clone was observed a single time. The chain joins TRBV6-5 to TRBJ2-5; 7 bases line up with TRBD1. V shed 6 bases and J 4 bases; nucleotides not matched to a gene: 8. The CDR3 sequence is 14 residues long. The germline V gene encodes CDR1 MNHEY and CDR2 SVGAGI. Here the CDR3 DNA reads TGTGCCAGCAGAAAGGTAGCAGGGGGAGAGACCCAGTACTTC. The encoded protein is CASRKVAGGETQYF.

V gene TRBV5-4 combines with J gene TRBJ2-7; 8 bases are a match to TRBD1. CDR1 and CDR2 (germline): SGHNT, YYREEE (reference sequence). The CDR3 covers 13 residues. V dropped 4 bases and J dropped 5; count of bases not matched to a gene: 5. CDR3 nucleotide sequence: TGTGCCAGCAGCCCGACAGGGGCGAACGAGCAGTACTTC. It specifies CASSPTGANEQYF.

V is TRBV6-2 or TRBV6-3 and J is TRBJ2-7; 8 bases are a match to TRBD1. Germline trimming cut 5 bases from V and 1 base from J; bases unmatched to any gene: 1. The CDR3 is 13 residues long. CDR1 MNHEY and CDR2 SVGEGT come from the germline V gene. The CDR3 sequence: CASSRTGSYEQYF. For the CDR3, the DNA is TGTGCCAGCAGTCGGACAGGGTCCTACGAGCAGTACTTC.

A word on this clone: The junction does not match germline at one end; this may be a read error. The gene calls are TRBV7-7 and TRBJ1-5; 8 bases align to TRBD1. The germline gives CDR1 SSHAT, CDR2 FNYEAQ (reference sequence). CDR3 length equals 15 residues. The DNA of the CDR3 is TGTGCTAGCAGCCACGACAGGGGTTGTTTGCAGCCCCAGCATTTT. Translation gives CASSHDRGCLQPQHF.

This clone is a singleton in its sample. V is TRBV10-3 and J is TRBJ2-7; 10 positions agree with TRBD2. Trimming removed 6 bases from V and 3 bases from J; junction bases left unmatched: 8. Germline V CDR1 and CDR2: ENHRY, SYGVKD. This CDR3 is built from 15 residues. As DNA, the CDR3 is TGTGCCATCAGCAGGTTAGCGGGAGGCCACTACGAGCAGTACTTC. This gives the protein CAISRLAGGHYEQYF.

This chain joins TRBV5-1 and TRBJ2-7; TRBD1 matches at 7 bases. Trimming took 4 bases from V and 0 from J; bases not matched to a gene: 4. Germline V gene sequence: CDR1 SGHRS, CDR2 YFSETQ. The CDR3 has 14 amino acids. For the CDR3, the DNA is TGCGCCAGCAGCGAAAGGGACAGCTCCTACGAGCAGTACTTC. The encoded protein is CASSERDSSYEQYF.

The CDR3 DNA sequence: TGTGCCAGCAGTTTCAGGACAGATAATTCACCCCTCCACTTT. This encodes CASSFRTDNSPLHF. J is TRBJ1-6 and V is TRBV6-5, with a tentative D call TRBD1 (6 bases). The CDR3 sequence is 14 residues long. Germline CDR1 is MNHEY and CDR2 is SVGAGI. The V gene lost 4 bases and the J gene lost 5 bases, with 9 bases spanning the gap.